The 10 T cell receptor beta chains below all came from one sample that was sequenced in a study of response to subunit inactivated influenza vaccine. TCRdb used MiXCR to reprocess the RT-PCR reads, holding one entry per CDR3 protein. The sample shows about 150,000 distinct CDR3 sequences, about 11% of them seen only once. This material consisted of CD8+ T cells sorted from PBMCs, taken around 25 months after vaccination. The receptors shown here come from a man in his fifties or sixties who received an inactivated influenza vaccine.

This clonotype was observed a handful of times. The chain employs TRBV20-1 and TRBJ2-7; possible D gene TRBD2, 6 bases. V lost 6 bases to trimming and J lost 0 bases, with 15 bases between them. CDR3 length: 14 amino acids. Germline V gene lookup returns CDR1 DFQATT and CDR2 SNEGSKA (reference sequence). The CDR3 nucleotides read TGCAGTGCCCTGGGACTTAGGAGCTCCTACGAGCAGTACTTC. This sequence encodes CSALGLRSSYEQYF.

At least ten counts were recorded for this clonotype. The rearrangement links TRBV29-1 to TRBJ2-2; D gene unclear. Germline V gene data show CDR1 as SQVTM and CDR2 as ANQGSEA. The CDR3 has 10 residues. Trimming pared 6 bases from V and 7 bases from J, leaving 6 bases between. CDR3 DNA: TGCAGCGTGGCGGACGGGGAGCTGTTTTTT. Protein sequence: CSVADGELFF.

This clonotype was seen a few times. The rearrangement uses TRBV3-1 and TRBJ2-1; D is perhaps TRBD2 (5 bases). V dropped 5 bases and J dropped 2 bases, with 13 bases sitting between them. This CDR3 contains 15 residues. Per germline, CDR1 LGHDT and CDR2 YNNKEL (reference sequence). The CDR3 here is CASSASSGAYNEQFF. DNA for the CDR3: TGTGCCAGCAGCGCCTCGAGCGGAGCCTACAATGAGCAGTTCTTC.

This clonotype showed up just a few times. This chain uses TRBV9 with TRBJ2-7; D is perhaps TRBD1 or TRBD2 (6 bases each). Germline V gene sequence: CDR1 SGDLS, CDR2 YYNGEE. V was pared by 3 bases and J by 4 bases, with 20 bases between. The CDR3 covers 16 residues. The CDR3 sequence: CASSAEGDSLYYEQYF. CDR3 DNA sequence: TGTGCCAGCAGCGCAGAGGGGGACTCCCTCTATTACGAGCAGTACTTC. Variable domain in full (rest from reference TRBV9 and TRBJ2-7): DSGVTQTPKHLITATGQRVTLRCSPRSGDLSVYWYQQSLDQGLQFLIQYYNGEERAKGNILERFSAQQFPDLHSELNLSSLELGDSALYFCASSAEGDSLYYEQYFGPGTRLTVT.

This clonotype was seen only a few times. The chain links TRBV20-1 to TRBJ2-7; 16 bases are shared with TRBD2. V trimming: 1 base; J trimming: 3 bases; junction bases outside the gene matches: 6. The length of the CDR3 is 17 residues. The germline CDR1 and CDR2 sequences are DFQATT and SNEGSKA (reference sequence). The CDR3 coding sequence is TGCAGTGCTAGAGGACCGGGACTAGCGGGAGGGAACTACGAGCAGTACTTC. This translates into CSARGPGLAGGNYEQYF.

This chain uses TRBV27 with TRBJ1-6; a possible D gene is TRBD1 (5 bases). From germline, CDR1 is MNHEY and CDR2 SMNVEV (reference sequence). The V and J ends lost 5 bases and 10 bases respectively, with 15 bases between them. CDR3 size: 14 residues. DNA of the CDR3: TGTGCCAGCAGTGAGGCGAGGGGAGGATCACCCCTCCACTTT. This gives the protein CASSEARGGSPLHF.

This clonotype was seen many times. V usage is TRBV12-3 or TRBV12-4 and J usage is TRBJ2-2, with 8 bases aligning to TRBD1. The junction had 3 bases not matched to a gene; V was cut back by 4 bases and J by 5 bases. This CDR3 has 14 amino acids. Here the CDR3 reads CASSWTGRTGELFF. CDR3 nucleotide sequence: TGTGCCAGCAGTTGGACAGGGAGAACCGGGGAGCTGTTTTTT.

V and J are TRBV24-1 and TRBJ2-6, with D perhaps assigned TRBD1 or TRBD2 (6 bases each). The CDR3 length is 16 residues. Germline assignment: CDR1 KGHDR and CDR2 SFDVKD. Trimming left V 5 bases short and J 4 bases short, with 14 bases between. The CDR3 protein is CATSARGGRGANVLTF. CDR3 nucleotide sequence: TGTGCCACCAGTGCCAGAGGGGGGAGAGGGGCCAACGTCCTGACTTTC.

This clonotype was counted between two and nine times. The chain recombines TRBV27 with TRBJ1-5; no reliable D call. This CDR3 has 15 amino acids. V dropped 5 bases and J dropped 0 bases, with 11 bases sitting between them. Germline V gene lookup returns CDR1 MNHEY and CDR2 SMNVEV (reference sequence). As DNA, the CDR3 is TGTGCCAGCAGTCCAACCGGGGTTAGCAATCAGCCCCAGCATTTT. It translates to CASSPTGVSNQPQHF.

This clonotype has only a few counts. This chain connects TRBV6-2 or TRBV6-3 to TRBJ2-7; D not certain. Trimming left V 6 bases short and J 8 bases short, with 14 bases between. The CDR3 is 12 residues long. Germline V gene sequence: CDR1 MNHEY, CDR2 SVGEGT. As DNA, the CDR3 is TGTGCCAGCAGCCAGGAGCTGGTACAGCAGTACTTC. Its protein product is CASSQELVQQYF.